This TCR beta chain came from a study of identical twins. The length of the CDR3 is 17 residues. Germline V gives CDR1 SGHAT, CDR2 FQNNGV. Trimming at V came to 5 bases and at J to 2 bases, leaving 9 bases not matched to a gene. Each CDR3 protein is one row after TCRdb ran MiXCR on the 5' RACE reads. The data show about 890,000 distinct CDR3 sequences, 10% to 15% seen once. The same sample was also used in a study of yellow fever vaccine responses in identical twins. According to that study: As reported, the vaccine T cell response of twins seemed partly convergent and partly personalized.

This chain connects TRBV11-2 to TRBJ2-5, with 12 positions matching TRBD2. This TCR was sampled from a woman aged 18-29 years in good health. Sequencing was carried out using PBMCs. The CDR3 DNA is TGTGCCAGCAGCCTCCTATGGACTAGCGGGGATCAAGAGACCCAGTACTTC. Protein sequence: CASSLLWTSGDQETQYF.